This T cell receptor (beta chain) was captured by sequencing in a study of shared clonotypes between healthy human individuals. Study-wide results and caveats: Clonotypes which were not shared had lower generation probabilities than clonotypes that all four donors shared. Roughly 5% of naive CD4 clonotypes were shared across a few donors.

TCRdb keeps only in-frame clones here, not all; method: immunoSEQ multiplex PCR. The profile shows some 2,000,000 clones, 95% of them singletons. The split of CD4+ cells yielded CD45RA+ naive and CD45RA-negative memory subsets. As for this clone: Its antigen remains unidentified.

The sequenced sample consisted of naive CD4+ T cells sorted from blood. Subset given: CD45RA+ positively selected. The source is a man aged 18 to 29 in good health.

CDR3 sequence: CASSERRGLVSPLHF. The CDR3 DNA reads TGTGCCAGCAGTGAACGCAGGGGGCTAGTCTCACCCCTCCACTTT. The genes are TRBV25-1 and TRBJ1-6; 8 nucleotides align to TRBD1. Germline V gene sequence: CDR1 MGHDK, CDR2 SYGVNS. V was clipped by 2 bases and J by 10 bases; unmatched bases: 7. The CDR3 is 15 residues long.